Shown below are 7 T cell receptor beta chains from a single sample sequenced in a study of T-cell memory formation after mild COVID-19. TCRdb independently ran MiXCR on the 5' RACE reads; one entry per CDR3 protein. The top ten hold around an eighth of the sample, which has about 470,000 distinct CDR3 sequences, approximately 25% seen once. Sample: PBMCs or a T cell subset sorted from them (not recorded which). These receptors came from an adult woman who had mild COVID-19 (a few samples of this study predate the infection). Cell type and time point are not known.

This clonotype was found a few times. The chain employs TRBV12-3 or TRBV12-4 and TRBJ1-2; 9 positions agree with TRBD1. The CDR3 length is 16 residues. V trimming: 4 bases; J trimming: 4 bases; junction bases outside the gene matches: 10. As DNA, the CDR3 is TGTGCCAGCAGTTCTACAGGGGGCGCCGGACTCTATGGCTACACCTTC. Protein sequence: CASSSTGGAGLYGYTF.

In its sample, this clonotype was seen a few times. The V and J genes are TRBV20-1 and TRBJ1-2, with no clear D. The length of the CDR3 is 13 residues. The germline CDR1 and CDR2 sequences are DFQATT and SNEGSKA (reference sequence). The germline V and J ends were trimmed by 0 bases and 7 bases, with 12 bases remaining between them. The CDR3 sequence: CSARERTRGGYTF. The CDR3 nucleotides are TGCAGTGCTAGAGAAAGGACCCGGGGTGGCTACACCTTC.

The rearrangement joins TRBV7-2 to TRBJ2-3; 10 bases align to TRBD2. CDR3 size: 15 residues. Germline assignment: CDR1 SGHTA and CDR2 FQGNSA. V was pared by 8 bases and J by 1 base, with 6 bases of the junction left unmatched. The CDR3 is CASCGLAARTDTQYF. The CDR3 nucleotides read TGTGCCAGCTGCGGACTAGCGGCGCGCACAGATACGCAGTATTTT.

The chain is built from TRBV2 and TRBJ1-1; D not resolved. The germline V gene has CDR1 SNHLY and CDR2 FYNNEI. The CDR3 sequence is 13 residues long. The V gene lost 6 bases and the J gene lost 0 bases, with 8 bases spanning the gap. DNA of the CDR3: TGTGCCAGCAGGAGGGCGGTGAACACTGAAGCTTTCTTT. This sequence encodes CASRRAVNTEAFF. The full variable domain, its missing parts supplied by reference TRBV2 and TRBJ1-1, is EPEVTQTPSHQVTQMGQEVILRCVPISNHLYFYWYRQILGQKVEFLVSFYNNEISEKSEIFDDQFSVERPDGSNFTLKIRSTKLEDSAMYFCASRRAVNTEAFFGQGTRLTVV.

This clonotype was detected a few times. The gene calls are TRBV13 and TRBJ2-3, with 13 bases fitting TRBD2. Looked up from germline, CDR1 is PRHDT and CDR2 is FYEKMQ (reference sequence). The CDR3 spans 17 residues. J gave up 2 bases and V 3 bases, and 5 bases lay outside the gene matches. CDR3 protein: CASSFVGLAGVTDTQYF. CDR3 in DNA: TGTGCCAGCAGCTTCGTTGGACTAGCGGGAGTCACAGATACGCAGTATTTT.

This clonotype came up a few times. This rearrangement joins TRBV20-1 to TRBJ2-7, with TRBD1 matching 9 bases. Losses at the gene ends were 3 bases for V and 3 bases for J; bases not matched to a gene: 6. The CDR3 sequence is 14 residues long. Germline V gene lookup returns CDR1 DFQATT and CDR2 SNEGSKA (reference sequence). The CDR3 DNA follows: TGCAGTGCTAGCGACAGGGGGATGAGCTACGAGCAGTACTTC. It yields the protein CSASDRGMSYEQYF.

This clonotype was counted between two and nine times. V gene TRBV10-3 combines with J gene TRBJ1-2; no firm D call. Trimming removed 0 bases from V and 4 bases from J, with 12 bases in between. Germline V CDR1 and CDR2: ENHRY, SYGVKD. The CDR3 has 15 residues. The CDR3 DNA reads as TGTGCCATCAGTGAGTCGGGAGGGAGCGGCTATGGCTACACCTTC. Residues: CAISESGGSGYGYTF.